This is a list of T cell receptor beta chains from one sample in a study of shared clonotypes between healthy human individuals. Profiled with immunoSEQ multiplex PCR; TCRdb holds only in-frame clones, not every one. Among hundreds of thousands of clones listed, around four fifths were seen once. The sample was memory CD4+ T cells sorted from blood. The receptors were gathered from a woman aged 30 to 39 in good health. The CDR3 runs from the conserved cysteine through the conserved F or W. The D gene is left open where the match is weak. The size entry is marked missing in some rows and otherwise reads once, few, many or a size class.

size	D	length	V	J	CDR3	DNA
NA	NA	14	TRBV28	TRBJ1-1	CASSLSSVNTEAFF	TGTGCCAGCAGTTTAAGTTCTGTGAACACTGAAGCTTTCTTT
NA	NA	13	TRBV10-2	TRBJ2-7	CASSEERGYEQYF	TGCGCCAGCAGTGAGGAGAGGGGCTACGAGCAGTACTTC
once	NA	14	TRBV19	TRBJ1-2	CASSKEQGSYGYTF	TGTGCCAGTAGTAAAGAACAGGGAAGCTATGGCTACACCTTC
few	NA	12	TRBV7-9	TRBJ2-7	CASSFLGYEQYF	TGTGCCAGCAGCTTCCTGGGCTACGAGCAGTACTTC
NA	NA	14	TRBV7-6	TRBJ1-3	CAVTHGDLGNTIYF	TGTGCCGTCACCCACGGGGACCTCGGGAACACCATATATTTT
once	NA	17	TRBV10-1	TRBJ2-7	CASSVNPGTAYSYEQYF	TGCGCCAGCAGTGTGAACCCCGGGACGGCCTACTCCTACGAGCAGTACTTC
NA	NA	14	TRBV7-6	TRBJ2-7	CASSSSHGTYEQYF	TGTGCCAGCAGCTCTTCCCATGGGACCTACGAGCAGTACTTC
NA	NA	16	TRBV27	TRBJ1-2	CASSSLAKGDGYGYTF	TGTGCCAGCAGTTCCCTTGCGAAGGGGGACGGCTATGGCTACACCTTC
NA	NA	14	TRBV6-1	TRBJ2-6	CASRSTSGANVLTF	TGTGCCAGCAGGAGCACGTCTGGGGCCAACGTCCTGACTTTC
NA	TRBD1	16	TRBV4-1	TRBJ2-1	CASRAAGTDAYNEQFF	TGCGCCAGCAGGGCGGCCGGGACAGATGCCTACAATGAGCAGTTCTTC
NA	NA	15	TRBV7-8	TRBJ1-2	CASSLTPGPNYGYTF	TGTGCCAGCAGCTTAACCCCAGGGCCTAACTATGGCTACACCTTC
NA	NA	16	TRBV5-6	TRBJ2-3	CASSPGPVGLTDTQYF	TGTGCCAGCAGCCCCGGACCCGTGGGTCTCACAGATACGCAGTATTTT
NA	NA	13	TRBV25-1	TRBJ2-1	CASNGDSYNEQFF	TGTGCCAGCAATGGCGACTCCTACAATGAGCAGTTCTTC
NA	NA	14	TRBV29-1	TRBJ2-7	CSVDGTGGAYEQYF	TGCAGCGTTGATGGTACAGGGGGGGCCTACGAGCAGTACTTC
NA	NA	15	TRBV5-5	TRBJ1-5	CASSLGGMINQPQHF	TGTGCCAGCAGCCTGGGGGGGATGATCAATCAGCCCCAGCATTTT
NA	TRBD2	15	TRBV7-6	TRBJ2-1	CASSPGLAAYNEQFF	TGTGCCAGCAGCCCCGGACTAGCGGCATACAATGAGCAGTTCTTC
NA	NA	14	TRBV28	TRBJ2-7	CASSPGSNLYEQYF	TGTGCCAGCAGCCCGGGGTCCAACCTCTACGAGCAGTACTTC
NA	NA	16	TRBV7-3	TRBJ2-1	CASSLYLLTDYNEQFF	TGTGCCAGCAGCTTATATCTATTGACAGATTACAATGAGCAGTTCTTC
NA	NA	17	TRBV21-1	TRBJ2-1	CASSRFDLAGPYNEQFF	TGTGCCAGCAGCAGATTCGATCTAGCGGGTCCCTACAATGAGCAGTTCTTC
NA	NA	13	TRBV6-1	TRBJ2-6	CASSDSGANVLTF	TGTGCCAGCAGTGATTCTGGGGCCAACGTCCTGACTTTC
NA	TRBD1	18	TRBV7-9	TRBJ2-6	CASSSPGQGGSGANVLTF	TGTGCCAGCAGCTCCCCGGGACAGGGGGGCTCTGGGGCCAACGTCCTGACTTTC
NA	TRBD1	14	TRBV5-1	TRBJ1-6	CASSLEQGNSPLHF	TGCGCCAGCAGCTTGGAACAGGGGAATTCACCCCTCCACTTT
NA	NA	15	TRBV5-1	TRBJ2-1	CASSPGTVSYNEQFF	TGCGCCAGCAGCCCGGGGACGGTCTCCTACAATGAGCAGTTCTTC
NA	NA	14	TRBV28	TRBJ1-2	CASSLGVGYYGYTF	TGTGCCAGCAGTTTAGGGGTCGGATACTATGGCTACACCTTC
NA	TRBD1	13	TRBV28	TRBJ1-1	CASRPQGATEAFF	TGTGCCAGCAGACCACAGGGGGCAACTGAAGCTTTCTTT
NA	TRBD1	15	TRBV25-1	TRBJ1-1	CASSDPTGGSGEAFF	TGTGCCAGCAGTGACCCAACAGGGGGCAGTGGTGAAGCTTTCTTT
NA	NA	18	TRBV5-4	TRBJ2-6	CASSLWRGLVVGANVLTF	TGTGCCAGCAGCTTGTGGAGGGGGCTGGTGGTTGGGGCCAACGTCCTGACTTTC
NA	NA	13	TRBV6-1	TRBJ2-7	CASGGAGTGEQYF	TGTGCCAGTGGGGGGGCAGGGACCGGCGAGCAGTACTTC
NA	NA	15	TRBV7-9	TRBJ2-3	CASIPTHPGGDTQYF	TGTGCCAGCATCCCGACCCACCCCGGGGGAGATACGCAGTATTTT
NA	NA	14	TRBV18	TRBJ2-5	CASSPDPRRETQYF	TGTGCCAGCTCACCGGACCCCCGCAGAGAGACCCAGTACTTC
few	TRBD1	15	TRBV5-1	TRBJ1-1	CASSLEGRGSTEAFF	TGCGCCAGCAGCTTGGAGGGCAGGGGGAGCACTGAAGCTTTCTTT